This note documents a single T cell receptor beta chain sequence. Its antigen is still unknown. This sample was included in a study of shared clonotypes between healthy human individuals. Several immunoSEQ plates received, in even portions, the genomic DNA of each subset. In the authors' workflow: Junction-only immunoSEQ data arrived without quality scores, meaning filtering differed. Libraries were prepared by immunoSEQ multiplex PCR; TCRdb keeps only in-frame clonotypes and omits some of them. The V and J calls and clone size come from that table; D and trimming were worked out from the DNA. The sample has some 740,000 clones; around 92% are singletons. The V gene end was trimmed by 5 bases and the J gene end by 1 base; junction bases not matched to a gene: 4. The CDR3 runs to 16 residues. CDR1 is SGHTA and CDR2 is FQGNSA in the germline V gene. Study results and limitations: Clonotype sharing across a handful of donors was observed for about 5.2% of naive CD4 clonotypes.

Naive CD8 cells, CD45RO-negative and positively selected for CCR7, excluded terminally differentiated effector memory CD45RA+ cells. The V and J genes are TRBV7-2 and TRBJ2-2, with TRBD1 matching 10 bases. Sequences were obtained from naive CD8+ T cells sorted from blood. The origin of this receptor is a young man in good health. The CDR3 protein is CASSTDRGRNTGELFF. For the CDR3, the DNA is TGTGCCAGCAGCACTGACAGGGGGCGGAACACCGGGGAGCTGTTTTTT. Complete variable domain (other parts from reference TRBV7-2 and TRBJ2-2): GAGVSQSPSNKVTEKGKDVELRCDPISGHTALYWYRQSLGQGLEFLIYFQGNSAPDKSGLPSDRFSAERTGGSVSTLTIQRTQQEDSAVYLCASSTDRGRNTGELFFGEGSRLTVL.